The entry that follows covers one T cell receptor (beta chain) sequence. Its antigen is not identified. The germline V gene encodes CDR1 LGHNA and CDR2 YSLEER. V lost 4 bases, J lost 2 bases, and 19 bases lay in between. The CDR3 runs 17 residues. This record comes from a study of cytomegalovirus exposure and HLA in healthy donors. Study results and caveats: Sequencing likely caused a cluster of highly shared sequence variants.

Healthy bone marrow donors made up the donors. The primer mix had 60 Vbeta and 13 Jbeta primers. Profiled with immunoSEQ multiplex PCR; TCRdb holds only in-frame clones, not every one. The repertoire holds 120,000 to 150,000 clones, with about four fifths as singletons. The source is a female donor in good health and CMV-seronegative. V gene TRBV4-3 combines with J gene TRBJ2-3; D is perhaps TRBD2 (6 bases). Sequenced: PBMCs. The CDR3 loop is CASSPRRGGGYTDTQYF. In nucleotides, the CDR3 is TGCGCCAGCAGCCCCCGTAGGGGAGGAGGTTACACAGATACGCAGTATTTT.